This TCR beta chain was retrieved from a study of blood T cell repertoires in COVID-19. The overall study: PBMCs, B-cell-depleted T cells, or T cells were the source of the cDNA or gDNA that made up the material.

Sequenced by immunoSEQ multiplex PCR; TCRdb stores in-frame clones only, minus some. The sample holds some 41,000 clones, 80% to 90% seen once. The sample consisted of peripheral blood. The origin of this receptor is a man in his forties or fifties with active COVID-19.

The CDR3: CASSMFIAGGLQETQYF. CDR3 bases: TGTGCCAGTAGTATGTTCATAGCGGGAGGGCTCCAAGAGACCCAGTACTTC. The chain is built from TRBV19 and TRBJ2-5; 11 bases align to TRBD2. Germline V gives CDR1 LNHDA, CDR2 SQIVND (reference sequence). J gave up 1 base and V 3 bases, and 7 bases lay outside the gene matches. This CDR3 comprises 17 residues.